The 4 T cell receptor beta chains listed next were all sequenced from one sample in a study of T cell changes during pregnancy in multiple sclerosis. Measured with immunoSEQ multiplex PCR; TCRdb has only the in-frame clones, and not every one. The sample lists 65,000 to 95,000 clones, around 94% occurring once. The sequencing used peripheral blood, collected in the second trimester of pregnancy. The receptors originated from a female donor in good health, enrolled as a control in a pregnancy study.

The chain couples TRBV29-1 to TRBJ2-5, with D perhaps TRBD2 (7 bases). Germline V gene lookup returns CDR1 SQVTM and CDR2 ANQGSEA. The CDR3 has 17 amino acids. V was clipped by 1 base and J by 11 bases, with 29 bases between them. CDR3 DNA: TGCAGCGTTGAAGGGGGCCTGGGGGGCACAATTGCGGGGGAGCAGTACTTC. It encodes CSVEGGLGGTIAGEQYF.

The V gene is TRBV7-2, the J gene TRBJ2-4, with TRBD1 identical over 9 bases. The germline V gene has CDR1 SGHTA and CDR2 FQGNSA. This CDR3 spans 12 amino acids. The ends lost 3 bases at V and 14 bases at J; junction bases unmatched: 5. CDR3: CASSLGTGFEYF. CDR3 nucleotide sequence: TGTGCCAGCAGCTTGGGGACAGGGTTTGAGTACTTC.

The V and J genes are TRBV28 and TRBJ2-3, with a weak D call TRBD2 (7 bases). Per germline, CDR1 MDHEN and CDR2 SYDVKM. CDR3 size: 16 residues. V was shortened by 6 bases and J by 7 bases, with 23 bases between the two germline ends. CDR3 residues: CASSPGGLKDSYTQYF. Written as DNA, the CDR3 is TGTGCCAGCAGCCCCGGGGGGCTGAAGGATTCCTATACGCAGTATTTT. Drawing the rest from reference TRBV28 and TRBJ2-3, the complete variable domain is DVKVTQSSRYLVKRTGEKVFLECVQDMDHENMFWYRQDPGLGLRLIYFSYDVKMKEKGDIPEGYSVSREKKERFSLILESASTNQTSMYLCASSPGGLKDSYTQYFGPGTRLTVL.

V and J are TRBV19 and TRBJ1-4; D remains ambiguous. This CDR3 has 14 residues. Trimming pared 7 bases from V and 4 bases from J, leaving 13 bases between. The V gene's germline CDR1 is LNHDA and CDR2 SQIVND (reference sequence). CDR3: CASTLTAINEKLFF. The CDR3 coding sequence is TGTGCCAGTACCTTAACAGCAATTAATGAAAAACTGTTTTTT.